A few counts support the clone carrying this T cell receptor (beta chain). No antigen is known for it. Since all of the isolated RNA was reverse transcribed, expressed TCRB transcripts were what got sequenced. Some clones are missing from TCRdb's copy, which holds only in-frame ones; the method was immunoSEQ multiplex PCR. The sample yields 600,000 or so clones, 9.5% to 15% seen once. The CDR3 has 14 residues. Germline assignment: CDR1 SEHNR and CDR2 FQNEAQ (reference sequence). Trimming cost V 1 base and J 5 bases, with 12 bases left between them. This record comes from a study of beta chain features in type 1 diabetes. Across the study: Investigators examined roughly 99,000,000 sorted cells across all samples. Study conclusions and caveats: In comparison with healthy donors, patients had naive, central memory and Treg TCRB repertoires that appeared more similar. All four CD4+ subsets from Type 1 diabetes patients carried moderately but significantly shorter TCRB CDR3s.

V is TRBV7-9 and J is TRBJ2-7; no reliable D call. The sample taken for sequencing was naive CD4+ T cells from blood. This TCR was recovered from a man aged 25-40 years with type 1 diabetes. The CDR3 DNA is TGTGCCAGCAGCTTAGTTGGTCATGTTGACGAGCAGTACTTC. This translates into CASSLVGHVDEQYF.